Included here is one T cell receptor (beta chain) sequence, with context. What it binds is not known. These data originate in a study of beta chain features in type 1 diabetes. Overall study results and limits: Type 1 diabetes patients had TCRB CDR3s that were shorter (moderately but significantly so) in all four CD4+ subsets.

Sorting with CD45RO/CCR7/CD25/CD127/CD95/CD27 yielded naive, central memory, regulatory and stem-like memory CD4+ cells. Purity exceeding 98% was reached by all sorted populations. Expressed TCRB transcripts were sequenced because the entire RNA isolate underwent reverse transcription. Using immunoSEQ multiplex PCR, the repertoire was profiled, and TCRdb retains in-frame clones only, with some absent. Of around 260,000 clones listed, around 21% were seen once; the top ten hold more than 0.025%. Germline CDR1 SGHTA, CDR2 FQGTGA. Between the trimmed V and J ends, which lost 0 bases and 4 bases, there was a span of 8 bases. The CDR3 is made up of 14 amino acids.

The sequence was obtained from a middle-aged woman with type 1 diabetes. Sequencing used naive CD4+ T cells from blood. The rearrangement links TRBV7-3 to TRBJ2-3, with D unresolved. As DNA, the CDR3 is TGTGCCAGCAGCTTAACTCAACAGTCAGATACGCAGTATTTT. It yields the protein CASSLTQQSDTQYF.